The entry that follows covers one T cell receptor (beta chain) sequence. Antigen unknown. The CDR3 sequence is 13 residues long. Trimming shortened V by 5 bases and J by 4 bases, and 10 bases separated the two germline ends. In germline, CDR1 is SGHTA, CDR2 FQGNSA. These data come from a study of OX40 agonist ivuxolimab in advanced cancers. Whole-study context: An anti-OX40 (CD134) antibody with agonistic activity, ivuxolimab, was administered to patients. Patients got intravenous ivuxolimab at 0.01 to 10 mg/kg every 2 weeks.

Study-level results: On average, a greater number of expanded clones characterised CD8+ T cells relative to CD4+. Both blood CD4+ and CD8+ T cells showed clonal growth by week 6 at 0.1 to 3.0 mg/kg.

Assay: immunoSEQ multiplex PCR; the TCRdb copy retains only in-frame clones and omits some. The sample carries roughly 20,000 clones, roughly 84% recorded once. The chain combines TRBV7-2 with TRBJ2-3; no clear D. The sequence derives from an adult with an advanced solid tumor such as melanoma, head and neck, liver or kidney cancer. This sample comprised CD4+ or CD8+ T cells sorted from blood, obtained in a trial of the OX40 agonist ivuxolimab. CDR3 residues: CASSPSPADTQYF. For the CDR3, the DNA is TGTGCCAGCAGCCCTAGTCCGGCAGATACGCAGTATTTT.